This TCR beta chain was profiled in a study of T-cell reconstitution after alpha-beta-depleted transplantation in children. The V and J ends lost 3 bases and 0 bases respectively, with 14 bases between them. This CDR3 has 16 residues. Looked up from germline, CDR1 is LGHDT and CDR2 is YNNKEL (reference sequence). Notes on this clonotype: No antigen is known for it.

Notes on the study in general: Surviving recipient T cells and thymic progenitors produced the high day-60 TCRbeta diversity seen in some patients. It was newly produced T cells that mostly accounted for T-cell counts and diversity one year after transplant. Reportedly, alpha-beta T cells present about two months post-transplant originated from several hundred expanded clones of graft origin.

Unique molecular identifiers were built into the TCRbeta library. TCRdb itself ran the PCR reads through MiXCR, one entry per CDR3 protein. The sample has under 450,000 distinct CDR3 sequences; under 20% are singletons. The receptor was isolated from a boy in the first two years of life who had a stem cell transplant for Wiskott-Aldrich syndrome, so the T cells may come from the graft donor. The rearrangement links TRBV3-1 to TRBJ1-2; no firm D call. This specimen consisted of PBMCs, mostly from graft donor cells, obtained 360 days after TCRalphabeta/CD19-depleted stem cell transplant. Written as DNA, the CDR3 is TGTGCCAGCAGCCATTTCCGGAGCCCAGCTAACTATGGCTACACCTTC. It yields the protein CASSHFRSPANYGYTF.